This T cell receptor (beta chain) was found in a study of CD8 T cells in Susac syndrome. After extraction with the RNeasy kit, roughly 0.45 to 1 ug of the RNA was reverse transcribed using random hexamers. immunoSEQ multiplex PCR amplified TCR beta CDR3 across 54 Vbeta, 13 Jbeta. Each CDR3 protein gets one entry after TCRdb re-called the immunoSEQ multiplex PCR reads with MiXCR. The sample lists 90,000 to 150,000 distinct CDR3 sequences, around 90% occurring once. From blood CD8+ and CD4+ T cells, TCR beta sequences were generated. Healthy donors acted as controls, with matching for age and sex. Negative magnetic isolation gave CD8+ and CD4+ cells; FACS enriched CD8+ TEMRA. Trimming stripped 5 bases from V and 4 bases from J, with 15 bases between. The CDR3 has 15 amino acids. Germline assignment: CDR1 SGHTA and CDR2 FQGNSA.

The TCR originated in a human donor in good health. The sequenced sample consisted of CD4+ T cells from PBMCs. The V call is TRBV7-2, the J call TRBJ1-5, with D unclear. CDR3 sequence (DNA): TGTGCCAGCAGCCTCTTTATTAGGGCAAATCAGCCCCAGCATTTT. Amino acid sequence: CASSLFIRANQPQHF.